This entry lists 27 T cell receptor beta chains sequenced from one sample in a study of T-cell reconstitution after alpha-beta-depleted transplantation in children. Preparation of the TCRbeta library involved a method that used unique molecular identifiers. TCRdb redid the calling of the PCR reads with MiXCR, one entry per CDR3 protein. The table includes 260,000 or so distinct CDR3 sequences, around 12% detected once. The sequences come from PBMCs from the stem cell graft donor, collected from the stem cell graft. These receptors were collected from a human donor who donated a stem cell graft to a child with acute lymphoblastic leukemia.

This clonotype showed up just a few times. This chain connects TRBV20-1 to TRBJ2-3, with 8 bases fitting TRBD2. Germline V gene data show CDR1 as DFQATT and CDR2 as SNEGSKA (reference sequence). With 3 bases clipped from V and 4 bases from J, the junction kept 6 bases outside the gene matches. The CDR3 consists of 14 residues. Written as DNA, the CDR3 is TGCAGTGCTAGTTCCCCAGCGGGAGCAGATACGCAGTATTTT. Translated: CSASSPAGADTQYF.

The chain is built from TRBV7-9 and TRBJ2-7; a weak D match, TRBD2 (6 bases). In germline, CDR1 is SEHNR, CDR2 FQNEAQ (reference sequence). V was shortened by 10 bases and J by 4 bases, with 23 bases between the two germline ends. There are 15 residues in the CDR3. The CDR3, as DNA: TGTGCCATAGGCAGGGCTGGAGGGGAACAGTACGAGCAGTACTTC. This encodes CAIGRAGGEQYEQYF. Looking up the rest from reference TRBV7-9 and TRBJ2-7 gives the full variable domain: DTGVSQNPRHKITKRGQNVTFRCDPISEHNRLYWYRQTLGQGPEFLTYFQNEAQLEKSRLLSDRFSAERPKGSFSTLEIQRTEQGDSAMYLCAIGRAGGEQYEQYFGPGTRLTVT.

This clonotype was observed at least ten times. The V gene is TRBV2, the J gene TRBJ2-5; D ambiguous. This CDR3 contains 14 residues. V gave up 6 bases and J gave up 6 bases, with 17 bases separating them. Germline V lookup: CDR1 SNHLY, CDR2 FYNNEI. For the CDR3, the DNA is TGTGCCAGCAGCTTGGAGACGCCCGCTCAGACCCAGTACTTC. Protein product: CASSLETPAQTQYF.

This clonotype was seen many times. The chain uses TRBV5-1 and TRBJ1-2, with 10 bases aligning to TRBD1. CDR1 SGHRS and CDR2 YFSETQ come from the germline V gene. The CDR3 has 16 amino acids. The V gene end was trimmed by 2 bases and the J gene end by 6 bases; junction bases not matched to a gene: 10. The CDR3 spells CASSLYRDRGLHGYTF. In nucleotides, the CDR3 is TGCGCCAGCAGCTTATACCGGGACAGGGGTCTCCATGGCTACACCTTC.

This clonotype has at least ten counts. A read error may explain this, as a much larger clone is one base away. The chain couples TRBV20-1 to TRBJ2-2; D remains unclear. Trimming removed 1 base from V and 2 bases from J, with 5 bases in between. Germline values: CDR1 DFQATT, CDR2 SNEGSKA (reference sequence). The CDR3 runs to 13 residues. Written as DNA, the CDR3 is TGCAGTGCTAGAGGGACCAACACCGGGGAGCTGTTTTTT. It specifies CSARGTNTGELFF.

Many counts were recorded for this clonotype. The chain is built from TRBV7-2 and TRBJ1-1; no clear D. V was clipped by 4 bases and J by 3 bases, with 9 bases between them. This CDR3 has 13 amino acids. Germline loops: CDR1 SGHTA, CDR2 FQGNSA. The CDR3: CASSYGIYTEAFF. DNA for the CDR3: TGTGCCAGCAGCTACGGGATTTACACTGAAGCTTTCTTT.

The DNA for the CDR3 is TGTGCCAGCTCACCACCACCGGGGCGGGGTCTGGCTAATGAAAAACTGTTTTTT. Translation gives CASSPPPGRGLANEKLFF. The chain has TRBV18 and TRBJ1-4; tentatively, D is TRBD1 (5 bases). The V gene lost 0 bases and the J gene lost 3 bases, with 17 bases spanning the gap. The CDR3 is made up of 18 amino acids. Germline CDR1 reads KGHSH; CDR2 reads LQKENI.

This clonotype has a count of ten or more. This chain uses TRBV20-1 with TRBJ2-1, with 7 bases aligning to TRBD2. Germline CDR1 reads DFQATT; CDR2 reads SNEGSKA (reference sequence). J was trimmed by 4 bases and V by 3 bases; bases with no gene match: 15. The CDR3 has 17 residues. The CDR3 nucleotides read TGCAGTGCTAGCCTAGTAGGGCGGGGGACCTTTTACAATGAGCAGTTCTTC. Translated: CSASLVGRGTFYNEQFF.

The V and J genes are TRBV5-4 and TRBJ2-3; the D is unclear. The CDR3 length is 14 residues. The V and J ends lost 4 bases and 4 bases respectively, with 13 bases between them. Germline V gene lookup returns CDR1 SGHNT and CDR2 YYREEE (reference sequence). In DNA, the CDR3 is TGTGCCAGCAGCCGCTGGTTAAGCTCAGATACGCAGTATTTT. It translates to CASSRWLSSDTQYF.

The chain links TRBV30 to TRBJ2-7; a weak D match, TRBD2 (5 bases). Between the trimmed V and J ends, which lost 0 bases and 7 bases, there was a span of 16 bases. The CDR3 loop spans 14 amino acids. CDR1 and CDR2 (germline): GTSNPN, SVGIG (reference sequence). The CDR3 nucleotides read TGTGCCTGGAGTGTGGGAGTGGCGGTTCAGGAGCAGTACTTC. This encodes CAWSVGVAVQEQYF.

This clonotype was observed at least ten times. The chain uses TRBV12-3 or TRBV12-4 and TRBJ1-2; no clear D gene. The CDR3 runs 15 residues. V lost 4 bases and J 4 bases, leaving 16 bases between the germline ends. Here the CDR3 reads CASSYRIPRSYGYTF. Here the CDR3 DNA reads TGTGCCAGCAGTTACCGGATCCCTCGGAGCTATGGCTACACCTTC.

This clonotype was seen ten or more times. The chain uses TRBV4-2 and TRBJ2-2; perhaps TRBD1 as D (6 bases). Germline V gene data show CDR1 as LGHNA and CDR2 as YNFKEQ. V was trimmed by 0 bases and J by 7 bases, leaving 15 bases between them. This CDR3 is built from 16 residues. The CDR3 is CASSQDQGQTGGELFF. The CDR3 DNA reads TGTGCCAGCAGCCAAGACCAGGGACAAACGGGCGGGGAGCTGTTTTTT.

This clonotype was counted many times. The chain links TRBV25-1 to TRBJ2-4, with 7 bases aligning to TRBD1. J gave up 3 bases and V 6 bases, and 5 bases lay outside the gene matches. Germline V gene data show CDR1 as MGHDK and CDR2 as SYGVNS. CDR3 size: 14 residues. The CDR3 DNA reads TGTGCCAGCAGAGACAGGGTGGACAAAAACATTCAGTACTTC. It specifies CASRDRVDKNIQYF.

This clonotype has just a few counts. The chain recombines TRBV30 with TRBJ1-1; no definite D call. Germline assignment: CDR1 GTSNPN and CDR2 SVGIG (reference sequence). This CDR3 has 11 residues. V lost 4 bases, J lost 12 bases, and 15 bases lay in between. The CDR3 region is CAWNDPPETFF. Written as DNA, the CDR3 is TGTGCCTGGAATGACCCGCCCGAGACTTTCTTT. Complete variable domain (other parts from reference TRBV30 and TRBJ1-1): SQTIHQWPATLVQPVGSPLSLECTVEGTSNPNLYWYRQAAGRGLQLLFYSVGIGQISSEVPQNLSASRPQDRQFILSSKKLLLSDSGFYLCAWNDPPETFFGQGTRLTVV.

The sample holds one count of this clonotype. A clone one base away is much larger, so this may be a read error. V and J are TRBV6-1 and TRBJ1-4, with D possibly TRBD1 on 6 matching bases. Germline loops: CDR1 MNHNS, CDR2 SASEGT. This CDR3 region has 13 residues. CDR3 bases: TGTGCCAGCAGTGACAGGGGTAATGACAAACTGTTTTTT. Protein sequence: CASSDRGNDKLFF.

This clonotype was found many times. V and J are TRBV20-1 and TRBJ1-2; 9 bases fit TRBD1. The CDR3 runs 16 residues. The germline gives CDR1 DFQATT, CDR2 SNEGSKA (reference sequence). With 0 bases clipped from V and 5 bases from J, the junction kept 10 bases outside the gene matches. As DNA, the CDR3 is TGCAGTGCTAGAGATATGGACAGGGGAATATTATATGGCTACACCTTC. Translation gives CSARDMDRGILYGYTF.

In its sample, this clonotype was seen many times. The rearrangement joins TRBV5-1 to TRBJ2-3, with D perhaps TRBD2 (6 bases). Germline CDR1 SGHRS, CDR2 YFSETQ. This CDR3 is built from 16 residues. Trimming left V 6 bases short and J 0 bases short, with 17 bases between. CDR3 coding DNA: TGCGCCAGCACCTTACGCGGGATACCTAGCACAGATACGCAGTATTTT. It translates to CASTLRGIPSTDTQYF.

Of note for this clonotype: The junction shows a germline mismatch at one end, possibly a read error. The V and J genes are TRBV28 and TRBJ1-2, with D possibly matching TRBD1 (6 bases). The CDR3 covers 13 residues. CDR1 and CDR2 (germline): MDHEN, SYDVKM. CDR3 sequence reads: CASSDGADRRLSF. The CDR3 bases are TGTGCCAGCAGCGACGGCGCCGACAGGCGGCTCAGCTTC.

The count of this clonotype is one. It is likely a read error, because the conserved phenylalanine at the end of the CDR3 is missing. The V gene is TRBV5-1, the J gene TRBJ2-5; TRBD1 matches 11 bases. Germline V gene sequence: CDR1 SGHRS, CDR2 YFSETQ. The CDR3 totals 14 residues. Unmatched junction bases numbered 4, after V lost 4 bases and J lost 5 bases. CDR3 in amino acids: CASSMGQGEETQYS. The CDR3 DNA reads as TGCGCCAGCAGCATGGGACAGGGGGAGGAGACCCAGTACTCC.

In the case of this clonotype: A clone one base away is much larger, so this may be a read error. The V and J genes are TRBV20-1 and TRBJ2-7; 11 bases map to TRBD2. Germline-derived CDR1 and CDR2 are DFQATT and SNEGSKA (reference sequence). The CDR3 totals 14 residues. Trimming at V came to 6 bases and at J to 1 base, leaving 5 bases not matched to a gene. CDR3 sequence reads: CSAILAGASYEQYF. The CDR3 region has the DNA TGCAGTGCGATACTAGCGGGAGCATCCTACGAGCAGTACTTC.

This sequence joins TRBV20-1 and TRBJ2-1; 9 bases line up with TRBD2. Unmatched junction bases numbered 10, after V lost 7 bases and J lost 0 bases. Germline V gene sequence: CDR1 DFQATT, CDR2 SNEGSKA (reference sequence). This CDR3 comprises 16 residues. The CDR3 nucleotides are TGCAGTGTAAATTTAGCGGGGGATCGCTCCTACAATGAGCAGTTCTTC. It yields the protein CSVNLAGDRSYNEQFF.

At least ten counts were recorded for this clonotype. CDR3 loop: CSARTGTSNTGELFF. As DNA, the CDR3 is TGCAGTGCTCGAACCGGGACTTCGAACACCGGGGAGCTGTTTTTT. The chain couples TRBV20-1 to TRBJ2-2; TRBD2 might be the D (6 bases). CDR1 and CDR2 (germline): DFQATT, SNEGSKA (reference sequence). The length of the CDR3 is 15 residues. Trimming pared 5 bases from V and 0 bases from J, leaving 13 bases between.

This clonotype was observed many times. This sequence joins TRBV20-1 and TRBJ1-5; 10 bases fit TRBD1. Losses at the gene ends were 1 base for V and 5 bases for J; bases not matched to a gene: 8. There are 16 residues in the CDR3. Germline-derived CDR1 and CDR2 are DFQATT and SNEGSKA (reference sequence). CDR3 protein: CSARVRGTGVYQPQHF. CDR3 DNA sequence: TGCAGTGCTAGAGTCCGAGGGACAGGGGTATATCAGCCCCAGCATTTT.

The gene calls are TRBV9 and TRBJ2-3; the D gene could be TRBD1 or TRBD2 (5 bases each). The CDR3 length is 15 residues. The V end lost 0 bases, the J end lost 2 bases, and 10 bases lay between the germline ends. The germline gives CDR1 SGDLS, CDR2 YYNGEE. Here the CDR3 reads CASSVDGDPTDTQYF. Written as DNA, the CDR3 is TGTGCCAGCAGCGTAGATGGGGACCCCACAGATACGCAGTATTTT.

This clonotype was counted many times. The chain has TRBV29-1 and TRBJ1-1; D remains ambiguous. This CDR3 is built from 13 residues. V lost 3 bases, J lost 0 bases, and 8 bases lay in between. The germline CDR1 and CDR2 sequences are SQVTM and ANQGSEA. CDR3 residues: CSVEWQLNTEAFF. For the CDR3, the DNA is TGCAGCGTTGAGTGGCAGCTGAACACTGAAGCTTTCTTT.

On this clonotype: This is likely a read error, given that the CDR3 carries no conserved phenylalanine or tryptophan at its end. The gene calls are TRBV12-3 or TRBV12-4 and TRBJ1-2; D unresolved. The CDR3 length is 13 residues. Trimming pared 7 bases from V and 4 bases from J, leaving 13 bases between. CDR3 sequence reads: CASNLVPSYGYTL. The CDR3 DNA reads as TGTGCCAGCAACCTAGTCCCGTCCTATGGCTACACCTTG.

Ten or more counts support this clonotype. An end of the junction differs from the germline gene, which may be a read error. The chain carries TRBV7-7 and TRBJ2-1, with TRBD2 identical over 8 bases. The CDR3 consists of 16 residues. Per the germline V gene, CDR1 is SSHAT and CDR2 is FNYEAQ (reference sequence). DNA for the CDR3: TGTGCTAGCAGCTTAGCACGAGCGGGAGCGGTCAATGAGCAGTTCTTC. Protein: CASSLARAGAVNEQFF.